The clone carrying this TCR beta chain appeared a few times. One entry per CDR3 protein, called by TCRdb with MiXCR from the 5' RACE reads. The sample consists of roughly 38,000 distinct CDR3 sequences, 18% of them appearing once. J lost 3 bases, V lost 8 bases, and 12 bases had no gene match. The germline CDR1 and CDR2 sequences are MNHNS and SASEGT. CDR3 length: 16 residues. The source material was naive CD4+ T cells sorted from a lymph node. Documented subset: naive CD4+ T cells, CD4+CD45RA+CD25-. The chain couples TRBV6-1 to TRBJ2-2; TRBD2 matches at 7 bases. The receptor comes from a female donor with breast cancer. This CDR3 reads CASGVSGNFDTGELFF. In DNA form, the CDR3 reads TGTGCCAGCGGTGTCAGCGGGAATTTCGACACCGGGGAGCTGTTTTTT.